The 16 T cell receptor beta chains reported below all come from one sample, sequenced in a study of cytomegalovirus exposure and HLA in healthy donors (TCRdb year 2017). To prepare the library, the immunoSEQ multiplex PCR assay was applied. A mixture of 60 forward primers for TCR Vbeta segments and 13 reverse primers for TCR Jbeta segments was used in the multiplex PCR. TCRdb took this table from immuneACCESS and kept in-frame rearrangements with V and J called. Such tables lack part of the clones; where checked against another copy, unresolved V genes explain under half of the gap, and the rest is unexplained. Counted in this sample were 150,000 to 200,000 clones; roughly four fifths of them appeared once. The ten largest clones take up around 1.5% of the sample. The sequenced sample was PBMCs. All receptors derive from a man between 60 and 70 years old in good health and CMV-seronegative.

J is TRBJ2-7 and V is TRBV7-9; perhaps TRBD2 as D (6 bases). Trimming took off 5 bases at V and 5 bases at J, with 25 bases between the two ends. CDR1 SEHNR and CDR2 FQNEAQ come from the germline V gene (reference sequence). The CDR3 has 17 amino acids. DNA for the CDR3: TGTGCCAGCAGCCCCAGAAGGTTGGCGGGGTCTATCGACGAGCAGTACTTC. Translation: CASSPRRLAGSIDEQYF.

V gene TRBV6-6 combines with J gene TRBJ1-3; D call uncertain. Germline V gene sequence: CDR1 MNHNY, CDR2 SVGAGI (reference sequence). The CDR3 runs to 13 residues. The V end lost 0 bases, the J end lost 4 bases, and 4 bases lay between the germline ends. The chain's CDR3 is CASSYSLGNTIYF. The CDR3 DNA follows: TGTGCCAGCAGTTACTCCCTCGGAAACACCATATATTTT.

The chain recombines TRBV10-1 with TRBJ1-5; TRBD1 matches at 7 bases. Looked up from germline, CDR1 is WNHNN and CDR2 is SYGVQD (reference sequence). Unmatched junction bases numbered 10, after V lost 9 bases and J lost 5 bases. This CDR3 spans 14 amino acids. CDR3 residues: CASSEGGGDQPQHF. The CDR3 nucleotides read TGCGCCAGTAGCGAAGGAGGGGGCGATCAGCCCCAGCATTTT.

V and J are TRBV14 and TRBJ1-2; no firm D call. Trimming cost V 0 bases and J 0 bases, with 11 bases left between them. The CDR3 consists of 16 residues. Germline CDR1 reads SGHDN; CDR2 reads FVKESK. CDR3 in DNA: TGTGCCAGCAGCCAAGATGGATGGGAGGCTAACTATGGCTACACCTTC. Its translation: CASSQDGWEANYGYTF.

Notes on this clone: An end of the junction does not agree with germline; a read error may underlie this. The chain has TRBV6-6 and TRBJ2-7; D is perhaps TRBD2 (5 bases). Germline V gene data show CDR1 as MNHNY and CDR2 as SVGAGI (reference sequence). The CDR3 is 16 amino acids. CDR3 in amino acids: CASSDSPLGRDYEQYF. DNA for the CDR3: TGTGCCAGCAGTGACTCTCCGTTAGGGAGAGACTACGAGCAGTACTTC.

The rearrangement links TRBV6-5 to TRBJ2-7; the match to TRBD2 covers 13 bases. This CDR3 contains 15 residues. Germline CDR1 MNHEY, CDR2 SVGAGI. V shed 4 bases, J shed 5 bases, and the junction held 5 bases outside the gene matches. The CDR3 protein is CASSSGLAGDHEQYF. The CDR3 bases are TGTGCCAGCAGTTCCGGACTAGCGGGAGACCACGAGCAGTACTTC.

This clone has just a few counts. The gene calls are TRBV7-2 and TRBJ2-2; the match to TRBD2 covers 11 bases. The CDR3 is 15 amino acids. Losses at the gene ends were 5 bases for V and 7 bases for J; bases not matched to a gene: 6. Germline V gene data show CDR1 as SGHTA and CDR2 as FQGNSA. For the CDR3, the DNA is TGTGCCAGCAGCCCTGGGACTAGCGGTATCGGGGAGCTGTTTTTT. Amino acids: CASSPGTSGIGELFF.

This clone was recorded a few times. J is TRBJ1-5 and V is TRBV28; D unclear. V gave up 8 bases and J gave up 4 bases, with 15 bases separating them. CDR1 is MDHEN, CDR2 SYDVKM, per germline. The CDR3 consists of 14 residues. CDR3 sequence reads: CASFLGGGNQPQHF. The CDR3 DNA reads as TGTGCCAGCTTTTTGGGAGGTGGAAATCAGCCCCAGCATTTT.

The rearrangement uses TRBV2 and TRBJ2-5; D possibly corresponds to TRBD2 (5 bases). CDR1 is SNHLY, CDR2 FYNNEI, per germline. The V end lost 10 bases, the J end lost 5 bases, and 17 bases lay between the germline ends. This CDR3 has 13 amino acids. The CDR3 loop reads CATNGDSGETQYF. The DNA of the CDR3 is TGTGCCACCAACGGGGATTCCGGGGAGACCCAGTACTTC.

V gene TRBV4-1 combines with J gene TRBJ2-5; 9 bases are shared with TRBD1. J gave up 5 bases and V 4 bases, and 8 bases lay outside the gene matches. The germline CDR1 and CDR2 sequences are MGHRA and YSYEKL. The CDR3 sequence is 15 residues long. The CDR3 nucleotides are TGCGCCAGCAGCCGGGGACAGGGAACTCAGGAGACCCAGTACTTC. Residues: CASSRGQGTQETQYF.

The chain combines TRBV5-1 with TRBJ2-3; 8 bases are shared with TRBD2. Trimming took 5 bases from V and 2 from J; bases not matched to a gene: 4. Germline CDR1 SGHRS, CDR2 YFSETQ. The length of the CDR3 is 14 residues. DNA for the CDR3: TGCGCCAGCAGGGTTAGCGGGGTCACAGATACGCAGTATTTT. Translated: CASRVSGVTDTQYF.

This chain joins TRBV7-8 and TRBJ2-7, with TRBD1 matching 9 bases. Germline V lookup: CDR1 SGHVS, CDR2 FQNEAQ. This CDR3 has 13 amino acids. J was trimmed by 4 bases and V by 4 bases; bases with no gene match: 2. CDR3 residues: CASSSGTGYEQYF. The DNA for the CDR3 is TGTGCCAGCAGCTCCGGGACAGGGTACGAGCAGTACTTC.

V and J are TRBV2 and TRBJ2-3, with 7 bases matching TRBD1. Germline CDR1 and CDR2: SNHLY and FYNNEI. V trimming: 5 bases; J trimming: 0 bases; junction bases outside the gene matches: 5. The CDR3 contains 15 residues. CDR3 residues: CASSSGTDSTDTQYF. In DNA, the CDR3 is TGTGCCAGCAGTTCCGGGACAGATAGCACAGATACGCAGTATTTT.

V and J are TRBV6-1 and TRBJ2-1; TRBD2 aligns across 9 bases. The germline CDR1 and CDR2 sequences are MNHNS and SASEGT. The V and J ends lost 2 bases and 0 bases, in that order; junction bases with no gene match: 5. CDR3 length: 17 amino acids. CDR3 sequence: CASSEYLAGSSYNEQFF. The CDR3 coding sequence is TGTGCCAGCAGTGAATATCTAGCGGGGAGCTCCTACAATGAGCAGTTCTTC.

For this clone: Other DNA sequences in this specimen translate into the identical CDR3. This sequence joins TRBV18 and TRBJ2-3; D unresolved. The CDR3 is made up of 14 amino acids. Trimming took 0 bases from V and 0 from J, leaving 4 bases between them. Germline assignment: CDR1 KGHSH and CDR2 LQKENI. CDR3 bases: TGTGCCAGCTCACCACCGGCTAGCACAGATACGCAGTATTTT. As protein: CASSPPASTDTQYF. Drawing the rest from reference TRBV18 and TRBJ2-3, the complete variable domain is NAGVMQNPRHLVRRRGQEARLRCSPMKGHSHVYWYRQLPEEGLKFMVYLQKENIIDESGMPKERFSAEFPKEGPSILRIQQVVRGDSAAYFCASSPPASTDTQYFGPGTRLTVL.

The V gene is TRBV11-2, the J gene TRBJ2-3; D is unresolved. The CDR3 runs 14 residues. Germline loops: CDR1 SGHAT, CDR2 FQNNGV. V gave up 1 base and J gave up 7 bases, with 12 bases separating them. The CDR3 spells CASSLVRSANTQYF. In DNA, the CDR3 is TGTGCCAGCAGCTTAGTACGGAGCGCGAATACGCAGTATTTT. The whole variable domain, remainder taken from reference TRBV11-2 and TRBJ2-3, is EAGVAQSPRYKIIEKRQSVAFWCNPISGHATLYWYQQILGQGPKLLIQFQNNGVVDDSQLPKDRFSAERLKGVDSTLKIQPAKLEDSAVYLCASSLVRSANTQYFGPGTRLTVL.